A single TCR beta chain is shown here with its context. This sample was included in a study of shared clonotypes between healthy human individuals. Looking at the study overall: Per-donor plates numbered three CD4 naive, three CD4 memory, two CD8 naive and one CD8 memory.

Naive-designated CD8 cells lacked CD45RO, were positively enriched for CCR7, and omitted terminally differentiated effector memory CD45RA+ cells. Adult donors, all healthy and HIV-negative, had no recent acute infections or vaccinations. Every contributor of samples was a Caucasian grown-up residing in Nashville, Tennessee. Data came from immunoSEQ multiplex PCR; TCRdb stores just in-frame clones and leaves some out. The sample lists roughly 650,000 clones; roughly 96% were seen once. The V gene's germline CDR1 is MNHEY and CDR2 SMNVEV (reference sequence). V was clipped by 5 bases and J by 6 bases; unmatched bases: 4. The CDR3 loop spans 13 amino acids.

This receptor was taken from a woman in her 30s in good health. The chain recombines TRBV27 with TRBJ2-1; TRBD2 matches at 7 bases. The sample was naive CD8+ T cells sorted from blood. CDR3 loop: CASSASGSNEQFF. CDR3 bases: TGTGCCAGCAGTGCTAGCGGTAGCAATGAGCAGTTCTTC.